Listed below are T cell receptor beta chains from one sample, sequenced in a study of CD8 T cells in ankylosing spondylitis. TCRdb reprocessed the 5' RACE reads via MiXCR and lists one record per CDR3 protein. The repertoire holds around 320,000 distinct CDR3 sequences, with around 21% as singletons. Sequencing was done on a sample of blood, either unsorted or a sorted T cell fraction (not recorded which). The origin of the receptors is a female donor with ankylosing spondylitis or in good health (not recorded which). Both conserved end residues are part of each CDR3. A D gene is named only where the DNA matches it firmly. Clone sizes are given selectively: once, few, many, or a class where the clone is expanded.

size	length	D	J	V	DNA	CDR3
few	16	.	TRBJ2-2	TRBV18	TGTGCCAGCTCCAACATGACGACAGGCGATGCCGGGGAGCTGTTTTTT	CASSNMTTGDAGELFF
many	15	TRBD2	TRBJ2-1	TRBV20-1	TGCAGTGCCAGAGCCGGGACTAGCGGGAGGAGTGAGCAGTTCTTC	CSARAGTSGRSEQFF
.	16	.	TRBJ2-7	TRBV7-9	TGTGCCAGCAGCTCCTTCCCCGGTCGCCGTTCCTACGAGCAGTACTTC	CASSSFPGRRSYEQYF
few	13	.	TRBJ2-5	TRBV2	TGTGCCAGCAGTGGTGAGGTCCAAGAGACCCAGTACTTC	CASSGEVQETQYF
many	13	TRBD1	TRBJ1-5	TRBV29-1	TGCAGCGTTGGGGACAGCCCCAATCAGCCCCAGCATTTT	CSVGDSPNQPQHF
few	12	.	TRBJ2-7	TRBV6-2/TRBV6-3	TGTGCCAGCAGGAGTCACTCCTACGAGCAGTACTTC	CASRSHSYEQYF
.	14	TRBD2	TRBJ2-5	TRBV5-5	TGTGCCAGCAGCTTTGGGGGGGTCTGGGAGACCCAGTACTTC	CASSFGGVWETQYF
.	14	TRBD1	TRBJ2-7	TRBV12-3/TRBV12-4	TGTGCCAGCAGTTTAAGACAGGGGAACTACGAGCAGTACTTC	CASSLRQGNYEQYF
.	10	.	TRBJ2-3	TRBV6-6	TGTGCCAGCGGGGAGGATACGCAGTATTTT	CASGEDTQYF
.	15	.	TRBJ1-5	TRBV5-5	TGTGCCAGCAGTCCGGACGCGCTAGGGAATCAGCCCCAGCATTTT	CASSPDALGNQPQHF
.	15	TRBD1	TRBJ2-7	TRBV24-1	TGTGCCACCAGTGCCCAGACAGGGGAAGTCTACGAGCAGTACTTC	CATSAQTGEVYEQYF
few	13	TRBD1	TRBJ1-1	TRBV20-1	TGCAGTGCTAGCAGGGGGGGCAGGGGGGAAGCTTTCTTT	CSASRGGRGEAFF
many	14	.	TRBJ2-3	TRBV5-1	TGCGCCAGCAGCTCAGGACAGAGCACAGATACGCAGTATTTT	CASSSGQSTDTQYF
.	14	.	TRBJ2-1	TRBV28	TGTGCCAGCACCCCGCCCGGAGGACTTGAGGAGCAGTTCTTC	CASTPPGGLEEQFF
.	16	.	TRBJ1-3	TRBV18	TGTGCCAGCTCACCCTCGAAGGGTTCGGGTGGAAACACCATATATTTT	CASSPSKGSGGNTIYF
.	14	.	TRBJ2-7	TRBV7-2	TGTGCCAGCAGCACACCCGGGACGGCGTCCGAGCAGTACTTC	CASSTPGTASEQYF
.	12	.	TRBJ1-1	TRBV18	TGTGCCAGCTCACCCGGACAGATCGAAGCTTTCTTT	CASSPGQIEAFF
many	14	.	TRBJ2-1	TRBV20-1	TGCAGTGCTAGACCCATGAGCTCCTACAATGAGCAGTTCTTC	CSARPMSSYNEQFF